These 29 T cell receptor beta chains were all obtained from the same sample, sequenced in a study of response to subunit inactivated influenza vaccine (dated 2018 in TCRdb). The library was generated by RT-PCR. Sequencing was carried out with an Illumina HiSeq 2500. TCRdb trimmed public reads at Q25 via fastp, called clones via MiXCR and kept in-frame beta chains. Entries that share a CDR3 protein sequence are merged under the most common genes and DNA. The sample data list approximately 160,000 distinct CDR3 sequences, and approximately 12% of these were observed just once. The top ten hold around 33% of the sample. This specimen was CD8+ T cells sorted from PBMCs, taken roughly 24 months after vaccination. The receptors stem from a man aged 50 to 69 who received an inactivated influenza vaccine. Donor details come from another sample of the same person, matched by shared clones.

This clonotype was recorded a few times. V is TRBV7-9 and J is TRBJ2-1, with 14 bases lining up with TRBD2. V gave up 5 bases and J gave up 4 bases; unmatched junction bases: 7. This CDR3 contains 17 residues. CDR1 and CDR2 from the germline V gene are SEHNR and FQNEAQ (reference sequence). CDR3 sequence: CASSEPGLAGVYNEQFF. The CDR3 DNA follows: TGTGCCAGCAGCGAACCGGGACTAGCGGGGGTGTACAATGAGCAGTTCTTC.

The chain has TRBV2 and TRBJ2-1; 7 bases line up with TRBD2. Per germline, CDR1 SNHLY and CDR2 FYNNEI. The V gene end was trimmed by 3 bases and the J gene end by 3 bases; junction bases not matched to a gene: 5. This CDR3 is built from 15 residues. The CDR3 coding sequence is TGTGCCAGCAGTGACGGCCTAGCGGACTACAATGAGCAGTTCTTC. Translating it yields CASSDGLADYNEQFF.

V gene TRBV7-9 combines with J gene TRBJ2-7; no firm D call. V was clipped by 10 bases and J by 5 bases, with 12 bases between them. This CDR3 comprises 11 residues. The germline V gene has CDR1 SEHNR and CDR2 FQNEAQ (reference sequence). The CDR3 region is CATKDVHEQYF. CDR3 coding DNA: TGTGCCACAAAGGACGTCCACGAGCAGTACTTC.

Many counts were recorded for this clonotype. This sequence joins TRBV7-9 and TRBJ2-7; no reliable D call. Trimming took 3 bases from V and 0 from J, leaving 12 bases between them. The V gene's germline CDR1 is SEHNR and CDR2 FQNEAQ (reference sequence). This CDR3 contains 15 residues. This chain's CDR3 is CASSLSSRSSYEQYF. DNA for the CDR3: TGTGCCAGCAGCTTGTCGTCGAGGAGCTCCTACGAGCAGTACTTC.

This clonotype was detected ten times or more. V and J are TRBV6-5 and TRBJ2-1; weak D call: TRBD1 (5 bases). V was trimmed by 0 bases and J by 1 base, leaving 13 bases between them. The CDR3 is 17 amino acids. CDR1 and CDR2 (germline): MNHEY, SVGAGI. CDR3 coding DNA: TGTGCCAGCAGTTACTCTCAGGGAACGTTTTCCTACAATGAGCAGTTCTTC. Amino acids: CASSYSQGTFSYNEQFF.

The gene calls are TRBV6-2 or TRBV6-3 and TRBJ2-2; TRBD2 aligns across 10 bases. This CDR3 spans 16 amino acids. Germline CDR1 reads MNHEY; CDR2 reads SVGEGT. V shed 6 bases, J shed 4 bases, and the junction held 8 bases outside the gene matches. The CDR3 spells CASSQSGGAFTGELFF. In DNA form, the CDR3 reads TGTGCCAGCAGCCAAAGCGGGGGGGCCTTCACCGGGGAGCTGTTTTTT.

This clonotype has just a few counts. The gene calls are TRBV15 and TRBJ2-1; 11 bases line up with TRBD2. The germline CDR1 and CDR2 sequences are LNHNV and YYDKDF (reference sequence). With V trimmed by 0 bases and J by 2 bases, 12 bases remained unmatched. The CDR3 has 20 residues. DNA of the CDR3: TGTGCCACCAGCAGAGATCGGGAGCCACTAGCGGGAGCCACCTACAATGAGCAGTTCTTC. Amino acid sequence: CATSRDREPLAGATYNEQFF.

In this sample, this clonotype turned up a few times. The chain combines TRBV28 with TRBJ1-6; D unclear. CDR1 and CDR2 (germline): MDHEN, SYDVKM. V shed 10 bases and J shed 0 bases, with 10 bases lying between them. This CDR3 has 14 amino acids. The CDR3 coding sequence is TGTGCCACCATCGCCAGCTCCTATAATTCACCCCTCCACTTT. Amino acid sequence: CATIASSYNSPLHF.

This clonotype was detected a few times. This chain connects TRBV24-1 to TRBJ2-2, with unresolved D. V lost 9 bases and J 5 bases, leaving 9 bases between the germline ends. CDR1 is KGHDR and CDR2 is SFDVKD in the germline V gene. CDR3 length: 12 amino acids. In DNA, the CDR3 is TGTGCCACCGCTATCTCAACCGGGGAGCTGTTTTTT. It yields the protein CATAISTGELFF.

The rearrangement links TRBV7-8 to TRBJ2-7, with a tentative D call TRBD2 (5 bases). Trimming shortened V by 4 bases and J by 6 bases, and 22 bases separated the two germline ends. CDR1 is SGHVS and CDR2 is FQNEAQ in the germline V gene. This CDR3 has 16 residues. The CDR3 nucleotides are TGTGCCAGCAGCTACGGTGAAGGAGGACCAGAGGGCGAGCAGTACTTC. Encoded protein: CASSYGEGGPEGEQYF.

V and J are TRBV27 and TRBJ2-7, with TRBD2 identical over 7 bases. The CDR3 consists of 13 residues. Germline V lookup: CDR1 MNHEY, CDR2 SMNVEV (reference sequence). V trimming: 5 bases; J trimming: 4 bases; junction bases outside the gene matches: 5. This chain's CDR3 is CASSKGRAYEQYF. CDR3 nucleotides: TGTGCCAGCAGTAAAGGGAGGGCGTACGAGCAGTACTTC.

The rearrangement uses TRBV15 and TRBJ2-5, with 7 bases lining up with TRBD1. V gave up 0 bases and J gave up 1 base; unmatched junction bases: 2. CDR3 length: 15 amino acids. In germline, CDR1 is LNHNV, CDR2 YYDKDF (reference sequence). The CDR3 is CATSREGTVQETQYF. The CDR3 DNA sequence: TGTGCCACCAGCAGAGAAGGGACAGTCCAAGAGACCCAGTACTTC.

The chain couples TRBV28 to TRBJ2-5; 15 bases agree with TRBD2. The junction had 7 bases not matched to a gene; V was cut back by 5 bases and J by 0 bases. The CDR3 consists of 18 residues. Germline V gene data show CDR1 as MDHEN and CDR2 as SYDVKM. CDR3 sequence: CASSPRTSGGAYQETQYF. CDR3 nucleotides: TGTGCCAGCAGTCCCAGGACTAGCGGGGGGGCCTACCAAGAGACCCAGTACTTC.

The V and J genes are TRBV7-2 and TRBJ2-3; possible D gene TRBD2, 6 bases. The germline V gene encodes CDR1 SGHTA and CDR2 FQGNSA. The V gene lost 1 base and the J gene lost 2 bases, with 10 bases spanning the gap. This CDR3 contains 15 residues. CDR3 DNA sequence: TGTGCCAGCAGCTTAGGGGCTAGCGCCACAGATACGCAGTATTTT. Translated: CASSLGASATDTQYF. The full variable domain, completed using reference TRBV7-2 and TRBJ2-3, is GAGVSQSPSNKVTEKGKDVELRCDPISGHTALYWYRQSLGQGLEFLIYFQGNSAPDKSGLPSDRFSAERTGGSVSTLTIQRTQQEDSAVYLCASSLGASATDTQYFGPGTRLTVL.

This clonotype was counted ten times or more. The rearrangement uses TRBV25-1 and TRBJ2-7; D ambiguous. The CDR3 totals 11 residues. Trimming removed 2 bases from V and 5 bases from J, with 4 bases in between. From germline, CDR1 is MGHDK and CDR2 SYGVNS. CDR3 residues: CASSENHEQYF. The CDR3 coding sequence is TGTGCCAGCAGTGAAAATCACGAGCAGTACTTC.

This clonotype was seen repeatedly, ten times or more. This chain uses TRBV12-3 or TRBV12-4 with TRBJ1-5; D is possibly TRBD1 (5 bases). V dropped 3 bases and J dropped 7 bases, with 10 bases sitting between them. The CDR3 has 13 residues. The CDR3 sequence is CASSLGWGQPQHF. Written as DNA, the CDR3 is TGTGCCAGCAGTTTGGGGTGGGGGCAGCCCCAGCATTTT.

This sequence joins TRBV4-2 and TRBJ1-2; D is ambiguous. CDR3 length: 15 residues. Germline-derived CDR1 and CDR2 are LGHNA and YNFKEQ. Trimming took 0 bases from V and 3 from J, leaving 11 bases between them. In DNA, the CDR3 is TGTGCCAGCAGCCAAGATACGGGGTTATACTATGGCTACACCTTC. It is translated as CASSQDTGLYYGYTF.

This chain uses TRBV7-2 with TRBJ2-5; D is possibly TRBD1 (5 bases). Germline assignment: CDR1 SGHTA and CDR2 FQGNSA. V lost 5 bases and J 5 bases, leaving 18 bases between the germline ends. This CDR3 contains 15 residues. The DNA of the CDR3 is TGTGCCAGCAGCCCTTGGAATGGGGCCGGGGAGACCCAGTACTTC. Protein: CASSPWNGAGETQYF.

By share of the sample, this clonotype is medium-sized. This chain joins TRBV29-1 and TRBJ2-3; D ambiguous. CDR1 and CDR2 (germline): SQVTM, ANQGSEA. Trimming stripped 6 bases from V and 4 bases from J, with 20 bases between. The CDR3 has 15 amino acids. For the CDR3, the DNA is TGCAGCGTAGAGCAAGGGTTTGACACCCCAGATACGCAGTATTTT. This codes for CSVEQGFDTPDTQYF.

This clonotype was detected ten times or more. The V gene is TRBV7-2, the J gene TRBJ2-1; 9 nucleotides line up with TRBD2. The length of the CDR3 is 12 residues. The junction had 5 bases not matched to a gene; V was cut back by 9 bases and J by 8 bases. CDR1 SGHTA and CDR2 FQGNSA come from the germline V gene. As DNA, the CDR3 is TGTGCCAGGCGGGAGGGGGAGGATGAGCAGTTCTTC. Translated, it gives CARREGEDEQFF. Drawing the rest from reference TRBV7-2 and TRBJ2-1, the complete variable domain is GAGVSQSPSNKVTEKGKDVELRCDPISGHTALYWYRQSLGQGLEFLIYFQGNSAPDKSGLPSDRFSAERTGGSVSTLTIQRTQQEDSAVYLCARREGEDEQFFGPGTRLTVL.

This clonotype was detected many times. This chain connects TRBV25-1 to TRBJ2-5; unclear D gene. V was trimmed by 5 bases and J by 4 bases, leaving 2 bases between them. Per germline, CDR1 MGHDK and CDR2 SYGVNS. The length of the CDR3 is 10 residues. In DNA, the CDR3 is TGTGCCAGCAGTAGAGAGACCCAGTACTTC. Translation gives CASSRETQYF. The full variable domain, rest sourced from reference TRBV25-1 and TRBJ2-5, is EADIYQTPRYLVIGTGKKITLECSQTMGHDKMYWYQQDPGMELHLIHYSYGVNSTEKGDLSSESTVSRIRTEHFPLTLESARPSHTSQYLCASSRETQYFGPGTRLLVL.

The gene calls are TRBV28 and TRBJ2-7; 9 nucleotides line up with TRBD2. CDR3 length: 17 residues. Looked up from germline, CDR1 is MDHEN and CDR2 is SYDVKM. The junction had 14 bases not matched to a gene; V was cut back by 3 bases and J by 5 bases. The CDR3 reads CASSFGGSGSSWDEQYF. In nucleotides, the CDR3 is TGTGCCAGCAGTTTCGGTGGTAGCGGGAGCTCATGGGACGAGCAGTACTTC.

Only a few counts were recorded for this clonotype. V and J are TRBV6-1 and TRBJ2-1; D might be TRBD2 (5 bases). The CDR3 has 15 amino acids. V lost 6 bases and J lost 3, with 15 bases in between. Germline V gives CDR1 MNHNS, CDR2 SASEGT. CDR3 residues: CASRPGINVYNEQFF. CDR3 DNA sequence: TGTGCCAGCAGACCCGGGATAAACGTCTACAATGAGCAGTTCTTC.

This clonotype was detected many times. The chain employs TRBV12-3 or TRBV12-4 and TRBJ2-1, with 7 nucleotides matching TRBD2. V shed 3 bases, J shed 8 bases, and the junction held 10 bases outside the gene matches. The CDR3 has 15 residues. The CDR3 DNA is TGTGCCAGCAGTTTCGTCACTAGCGCCTCCGATGAGCAGTTCTTC. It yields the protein CASSFVTSASDEQFF.

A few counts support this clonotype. The CDR3 nucleotides read TGTGCCAGCGAAAGTTTGACACATACAAACTCCTACGAGCAGTACTTC. Translating gives CASESLTHTNSYEQYF. This chain links TRBV5-6 with TRBJ2-7; the D is unclear. The germline CDR1 and CDR2 sequences are SGHDT and YYEEEE. The V end was cut by 7 bases, the J end by 0 bases, with 20 bases between. The CDR3 spans 16 residues.

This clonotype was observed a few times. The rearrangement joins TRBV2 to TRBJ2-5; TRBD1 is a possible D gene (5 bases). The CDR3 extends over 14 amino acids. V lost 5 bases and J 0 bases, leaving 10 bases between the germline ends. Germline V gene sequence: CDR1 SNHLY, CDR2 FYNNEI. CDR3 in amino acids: CASSIDSYQETQYF. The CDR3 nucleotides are TGTGCCAGCAGTATAGACAGCTACCAAGAGACCCAGTACTTC.

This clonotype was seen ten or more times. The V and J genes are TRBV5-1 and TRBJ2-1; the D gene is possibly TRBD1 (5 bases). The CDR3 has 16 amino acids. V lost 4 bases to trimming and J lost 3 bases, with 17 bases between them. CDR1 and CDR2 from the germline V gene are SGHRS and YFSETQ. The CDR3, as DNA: TGCGCCAGCAGCGGATACAGGAGTTTAAACTACAATGAGCAGTTCTTC. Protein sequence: CASSGYRSLNYNEQFF.

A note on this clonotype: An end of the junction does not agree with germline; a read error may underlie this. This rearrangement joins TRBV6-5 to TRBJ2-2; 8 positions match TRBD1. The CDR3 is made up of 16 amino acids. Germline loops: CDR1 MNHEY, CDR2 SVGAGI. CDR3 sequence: CASSILDRGNTGELFF. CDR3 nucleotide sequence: TGTGCTAGCAGTATACTTGACAGGGGGAACACCGGGGAGCTGTTTTTT.

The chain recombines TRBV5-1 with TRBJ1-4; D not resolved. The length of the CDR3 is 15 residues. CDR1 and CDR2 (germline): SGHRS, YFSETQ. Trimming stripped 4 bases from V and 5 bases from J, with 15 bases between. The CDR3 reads CASSPRANANEKLFF. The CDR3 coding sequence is TGCGCCAGCAGCCCCCGGGCGAACGCGAATGAAAAACTGTTTTTT.